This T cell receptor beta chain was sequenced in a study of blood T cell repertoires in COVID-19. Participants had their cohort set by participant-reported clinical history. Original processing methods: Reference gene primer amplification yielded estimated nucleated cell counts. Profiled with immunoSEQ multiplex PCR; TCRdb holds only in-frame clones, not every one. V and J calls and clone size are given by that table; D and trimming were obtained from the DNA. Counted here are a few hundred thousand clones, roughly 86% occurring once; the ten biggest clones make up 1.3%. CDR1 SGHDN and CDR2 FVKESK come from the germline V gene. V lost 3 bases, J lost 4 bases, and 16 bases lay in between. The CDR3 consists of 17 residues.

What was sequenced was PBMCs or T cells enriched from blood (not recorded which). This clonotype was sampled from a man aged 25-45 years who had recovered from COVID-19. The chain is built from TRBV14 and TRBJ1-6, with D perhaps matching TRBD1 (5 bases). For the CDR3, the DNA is TGTGCCAGCAGCCAGATTCAGGGTGAAACTTATAATTCACCCCTCCACTTT. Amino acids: CASSQIQGETYNSPLHF.